This TCR beta chain was captured in a study of cytomegalovirus exposure and HLA in healthy donors. This CDR3 is built from 16 residues. CDR1 LGHNA and CDR2 YSLEER come from the germline V gene. The PCR had 60 Vbeta and 13 Jbeta primers. Some clones are missing from TCRdb's copy, which holds only in-frame ones; the method was immunoSEQ multiplex PCR. The data hold some 140,000 clones, with almost 80% observed a single time. In regard to this clone: No antigen is known for it. The junction shows a germline mismatch at one end, possibly a read error.

Study-level results: As immune exposure information, only CMV serostatus was available. The study put some 150 TCR beta chains on its list as cytomegalovirus-associated. In a later analysis, TCR beta V- and J-gene trimming showed a link to a missense DCLRE1C variant.

Donors counted as nominally healthy when sampled, yet unrecorded immune exposures were likely. The clonotype comes from a man in his late teens or twenties in good health and CMV-seronegative. Specimen: PBMCs. This chain joins TRBV4-3 and TRBJ2-6; TRBD2 might be the D (6 bases). DNA for the CDR3: TGCGCCAGCAGCCGAACGGAGGGTTCTGGGGCCAACGTCATGACTTTC. It is translated as CASSRTEGSGANVMTF.